This TCR beta chain was obtained from a study of blood T cell repertoires in COVID-19. Whole-study context: Before being deemed recovered, Cohort 3 donors had two negative PCRs, clearance, or symptom resolution.

Germline values: CDR1 LNHDA, CDR2 SQIVND (reference sequence). The CDR3 length is 13 residues. Germline trimming cut 4 bases from V and 4 bases from J; bases unmatched to any gene: 2. Cohorts were assigned according to the clinical history that participants reported. Original processing notes: Amplification of reference gene primers was used by the study to estimate nucleated cell counts. The protocol was immunoSEQ multiplex PCR, while the TCRdb copy is restricted to in-frame clones and leaves out a portion. The V and J calls and the clone size are those of that table, but D and trimming were determined from the DNA. This table has more than 120,000 clones, over 70% appearing once.

The rearrangement uses TRBV19 and TRBJ2-5, with 8 bases fitting TRBD1. The receptor was isolated from a man aged 50-60 years in a cohort exposed to, infected with or recovered from COVID-19 (not recorded which). Specimen: PBMCs or T cells enriched from blood (not recorded which). CDR3 amino acids: CASSTGGSETQYF. The CDR3 DNA is TGTGCCAGTAGTACAGGGGGCTCAGAGACCCAGTACTTC.